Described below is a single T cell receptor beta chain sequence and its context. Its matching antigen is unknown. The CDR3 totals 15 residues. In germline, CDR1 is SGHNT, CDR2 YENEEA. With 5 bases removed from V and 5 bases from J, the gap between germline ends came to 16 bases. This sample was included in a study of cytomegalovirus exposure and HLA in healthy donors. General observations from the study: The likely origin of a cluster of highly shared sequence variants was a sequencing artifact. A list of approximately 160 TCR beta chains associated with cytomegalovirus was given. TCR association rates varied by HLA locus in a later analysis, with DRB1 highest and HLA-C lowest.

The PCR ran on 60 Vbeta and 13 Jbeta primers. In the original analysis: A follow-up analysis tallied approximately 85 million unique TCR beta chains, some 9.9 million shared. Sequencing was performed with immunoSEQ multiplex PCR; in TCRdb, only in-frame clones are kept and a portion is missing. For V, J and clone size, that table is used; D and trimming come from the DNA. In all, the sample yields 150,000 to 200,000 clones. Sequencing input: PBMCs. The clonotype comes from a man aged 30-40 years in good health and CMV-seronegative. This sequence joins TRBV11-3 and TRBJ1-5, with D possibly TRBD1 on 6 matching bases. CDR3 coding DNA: TGTGCCAGCAGCACTCGGACAGTTTATGATCAGCCCCAGCATTTT. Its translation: CASSTRTVYDQPQHF. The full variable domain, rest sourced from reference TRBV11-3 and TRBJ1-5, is EAGVVQSPRYKIIEKKQPVAFWCNPISGHNTLYWYLQNLGQGPELLIRYENEEAVDDSQLPKDRFSAERLKGVDSTLKIQPAELGDSAVYLCASSTRTVYDQPQHFGDGTRLSIL.